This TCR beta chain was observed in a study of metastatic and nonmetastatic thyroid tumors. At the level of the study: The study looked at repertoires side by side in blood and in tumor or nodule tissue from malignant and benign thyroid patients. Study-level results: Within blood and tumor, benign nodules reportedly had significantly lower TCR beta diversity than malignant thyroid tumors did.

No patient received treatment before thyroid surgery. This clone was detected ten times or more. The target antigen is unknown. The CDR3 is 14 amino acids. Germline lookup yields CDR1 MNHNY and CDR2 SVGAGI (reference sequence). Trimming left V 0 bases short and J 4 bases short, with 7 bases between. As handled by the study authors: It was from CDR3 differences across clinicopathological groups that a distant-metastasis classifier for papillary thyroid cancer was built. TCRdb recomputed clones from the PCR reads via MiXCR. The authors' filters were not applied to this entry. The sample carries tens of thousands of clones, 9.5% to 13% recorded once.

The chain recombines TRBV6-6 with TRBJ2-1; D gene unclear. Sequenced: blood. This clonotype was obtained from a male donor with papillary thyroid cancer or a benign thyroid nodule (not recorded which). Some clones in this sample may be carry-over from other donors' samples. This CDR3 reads CASSYSPEYNEQFF. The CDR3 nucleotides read TGTGCCAGCAGTTACTCCCCCGAATACAATGAGCAGTTCTTC.